These 3 T cell receptor beta chains were sequenced from one sample in a study of T cell responses to AZD1222 COVID-19 vaccine. Profiling relied on immunoSEQ multiplex PCR, and the TCRdb table lists in-frame clones only, not all of them. The table includes some 130,000 clones, 90% to 95% detected once. The sequencing here drew on peripheral blood, taken 28 days after the second AZD1222 dose. The source of these receptors is an adult who received the AZD1222 COVID-19 vaccine.

The gene calls are TRBV5-4 and TRBJ1-2; D is unclear. V was cut by 1 base and J by 6 bases, with 10 bases left in between. The CDR3 loop spans 13 amino acids. Germline lookup yields CDR1 SGHNT and CDR2 YYREEE (reference sequence). Written as DNA, the CDR3 is TGTGCCAGCAGCTTGTCGGGGAGTAATGGCTACACCTTC. Protein sequence: CASSLSGSNGYTF. Looking up the rest from reference TRBV5-4 and TRBJ1-2 gives the full variable domain: ETGVTQSPTHLIKTRGQQVTLRCSSQSGHNTVSWYQQALGQGPQFIFQYYREEENGRGNFPPRFSGLQFPNYSSELNVNALELDDSALYLCASSLSGSNGYTFGSGTRLTVV.

This rearrangement joins TRBV2 to TRBJ1-6; no definite D call. Trimming removed 7 bases at V and 6 bases at J, with 16 bases between. The CDR3 totals 15 residues. Germline V gene data show CDR1 as SNHLY and CDR2 as FYNNEI. This chain's CDR3 is CASNSEPAGNSPLHF. The CDR3 DNA is TGTGCCAGCAACAGCGAGCCGGCGGGTAATTCACCCCTCCACTTT.

This chain uses TRBV9 with TRBJ2-3; TRBD2 aligns across 8 bases. The CDR3 is 16 residues long. Looked up from germline, CDR1 is SGDLS and CDR2 is YYNGEE. V gave up 4 bases and J gave up 6 bases; unmatched junction bases: 13. The CDR3 sequence is CASSFSSGAGRDTQYF. CDR3 DNA: TGTGCCAGCAGCTTTAGTAGCGGGGCCGGGCGGGATACGCAGTATTTT.